This TCR beta chain emerged from a study of cytomegalovirus exposure and HLA in healthy donors. The ends lost 8 bases at V and 3 bases at J; junction bases unmatched: 3. Germline CDR1 reads ENHRY; CDR2 reads SYGVKD. The CDR3 contains 12 residues. PCR primers comprised 60 Vbeta and 13 Jbeta primers. Data came from immunoSEQ multiplex PCR; TCRdb stores just in-frame clones and leaves some out. Among over 110,000 clones listed, roughly 80% were seen once. Specimen: PBMCs. This TCR derives from a young man in good health and CMV-seronegative. The chain recombines TRBV10-3 with TRBJ1-2; 7 bases fit TRBD1. For the CDR3, the DNA is TGTGCCATCTCCAGGGGGGACTATGGCTACACCTTC. Its translation is CAISRGDYGYTF.